The next 28 T cell receptor beta chains were all read from a single sample in a study of blood T cell repertoires in COVID-19. Profiling relied on immunoSEQ multiplex PCR, and the TCRdb table lists in-frame clones only, not all of them. The sample lists some 68,000 clones; over 75% were seen once. The material sequenced was peripheral blood. Receptors were obtained from a human donor in a cohort sampled during active COVID-19.

V usage is TRBV19 and J usage is TRBJ1-2; D unresolved. The CDR3 covers 12 residues. Germline V gene lookup returns CDR1 LNHDA and CDR2 SQIVND (reference sequence). V was trimmed by 5 bases and J by 3 bases, leaving 7 bases between them. The CDR3 DNA is TGTGCCAGTAGTGTCGGGTACTATGGCTACACCTTC. Amino acid sequence: CASSVGYYGYTF.

This chain joins TRBV28 and TRBJ2-1; TRBD2 matches 13 bases. CDR1 and CDR2 (germline): MDHEN, SYDVKM. J was trimmed by 7 bases and V by 4 bases; bases with no gene match: 10. This CDR3 is 17 amino acids long. The DNA for the CDR3 is TGTGCCAGCAGTTCACTAGCGGGGGGGCCAAAGGATAATGAGCAGTTCTTC. This encodes CASSSLAGGPKDNEQFF. Full variable domain (outside the CDR3, taken from reference TRBV28 and TRBJ2-1): DVKVTQSSRYLVKRTGEKVFLECVQDMDHENMFWYRQDPGLGLRLIYFSYDVKMKEKGDIPEGYSVSREKKERFSLILESASTNQTSMYLCASSSLAGGPKDNEQFFGPGTRLTVL.

The chain joins TRBV3-1 (or the pseudogene TRBV3-2) to TRBJ2-7, with TRBD2 as a possible D gene (5 bases). The CDR3 sequence is 15 residues long. Looked up from germline, CDR1 is LGHDT and CDR2 is YNNKEL (reference sequence). Deletions cut 3 bases from V and 3 bases from J, with 15 bases between. DNA for the CDR3: TGTGCCAGCAGCCATTCTGGACTTACTTACTACGAGCAGTACTTC. Its translation is CASSHSGLTYYEQYF.

The genes are TRBV4-1 and TRBJ1-1; maybe TRBD1 (6 bases). V lost 3 bases and J 4 bases, leaving 21 bases between the germline ends. CDR1 is MGHRA and CDR2 is YSYEKL in the germline V gene. CDR3 length: 17 residues. The CDR3 DNA reads TGCGCCAGCAGCCACGCACGGGGGGGGACACGCGGCACTGAAGCTTTCTTT. Translating gives CASSHARGGTRGTEAFF.

V gene TRBV27 combines with J gene TRBJ2-1, with D tentatively TRBD2 (6 bases). Germline V CDR1 and CDR2: MNHEY, SMNVEV (reference sequence). V was trimmed by 2 bases and J by 3 bases, leaving 14 bases between them. There are 16 residues in the CDR3. For the CDR3, the DNA is TGTGCCAGCAGTTTAGGGTCGGGGGTTAGCTACAATGAGCAGTTCTTC. Translation: CASSLGSGVSYNEQFF.

The V and J genes are TRBV28 and TRBJ1-2, with 7 bases fitting TRBD1. With 5 bases clipped from V and 6 bases from J, the junction kept 6 bases outside the gene matches. The CDR3 spans 13 residues. The germline V gene has CDR1 MDHEN and CDR2 SYDVKM. The CDR3 reads CASSPGQTNGYTF. The DNA of the CDR3 is TGTGCCAGCAGTCCGGGACAGACCAATGGCTACACCTTC.

This clone was detected once. Compared with germline, one end of the junction differs, possibly owing to a read error. This sequence joins TRBV28 and TRBJ1-6; perhaps TRBD1 as D (5 bases). Germline CDR1 reads MDHEN; CDR2 reads SYDVKM. The CDR3 totals 14 residues. CDR3 amino acids: CASGRDGGDSPLHF. Written as DNA, the CDR3 is TGTGCCAGTGGCCGGGACGGCGGGGATTCGCCCCTCCACTTT.

This chain uses TRBV5-1 with TRBJ2-2; 8 nucleotides agree with TRBD1. The J segment lost 2 bases and the V segment lost 4 bases, leaving 4 bases of the junction unmatched. In germline, CDR1 is SGHRS, CDR2 YFSETQ. This CDR3 region has 15 residues. In DNA form, the CDR3 reads TGCGCCAGCAGCCACGGACAGGGTAACACCGGGGAGCTGTTTTTT. It translates to CASSHGQGNTGELFF.

The chain uses TRBV30 and TRBJ1-6; weak D call: TRBD1 (6 bases). V lost 5 bases and J 6 bases, leaving 17 bases between the germline ends. This CDR3 has 15 amino acids. Germline assignment: CDR1 GTSNPN and CDR2 SVGIG (reference sequence). The CDR3 DNA follows: TGTGCCTGGCTGCGCGGGGGGCGAAGTAATTCACCCCTCCACTTT. Its translation is CAWLRGGRSNSPLHF.

The rearrangement joins TRBV5-1 to TRBJ2-2, with 11 bases aligning to TRBD2. The CDR3 contains 15 residues. The germline V gene encodes CDR1 SGHRS and CDR2 YFSETQ. With V trimmed by 4 bases and J by 5 bases, 4 bases remained unmatched. This chain's CDR3 is CASSPGLAVTGELFF. CDR3 DNA: TGCGCCAGCAGCCCGGGACTAGCGGTAACCGGGGAGCTGTTTTTT.

The V call is TRBV9, the J call TRBJ2-1, with a possible D match to TRBD1 (5 bases). V was pared by 3 bases and J by 8 bases, with 18 bases between. The CDR3 runs 15 residues. Germline V gene data show CDR1 as SGDLS and CDR2 as YYNGEE. CDR3 sequence: CASSADISSLYEQFF. DNA of the CDR3: TGTGCCAGCAGCGCGGACATATCAAGTCTCTATGAGCAGTTCTTC.

The rearrangement uses TRBV7-8 and TRBJ1-1; D may be TRBD1 (6 bases). V gave up 5 bases and J gave up 0 bases, with 16 bases separating them. This CDR3 comprises 16 residues. The germline CDR1 and CDR2 sequences are SGHVS and FQNEAQ. CDR3 protein: CASSREVWGLNTEAFF. The DNA of the CDR3 is TGTGCCAGCAGCCGGGAGGTTTGGGGGCTGAACACTGAAGCTTTCTTT.

The J gene is TRBJ2-7, the V gene TRBV28; 12 bases line up with TRBD2. Losses at the gene ends were 7 bases for V and 4 bases for J; bases not matched to a gene: 11. The CDR3 covers 16 residues. Germline-derived CDR1 and CDR2 are MDHEN and SYDVKM. This chain's CDR3 is CASTSGGAVATYEQYF. CDR3 sequence (DNA): TGTGCCAGCACTAGCGGGGGGGCCGTTGCCACATACGAGCAGTACTTC. Combining the CDR3 with reference TRBV28 and TRBJ2-7 gives the whole variable domain DVKVTQSSRYLVKRTGEKVFLECVQDMDHENMFWYRQDPGLGLRLIYFSYDVKMKEKGDIPEGYSVSREKKERFSLILESASTNQTSMYLCASTSGGAVATYEQYFGPGTRLTVT.

The gene calls are TRBV11-2 and TRBJ2-4; 15 nucleotides match TRBD2. The CDR3 extends over 15 amino acids. In germline, CDR1 is SGHAT, CDR2 FQNNGV. V gave up 2 bases and J gave up 15 bases; unmatched junction bases: 8. CDR3 DNA sequence: TGTGCCAGCAGCTTAAGGGGACTAGCGGGGGGTAAGGTGTACTTC. Its protein product is CASSLRGLAGGKVYF. Together with reference TRBV11-2 and TRBJ2-4, the CDR3 gives the full variable domain: EAGVAQSPRYKIIEKRQSVAFWCNPISGHATLYWYQQILGQGPKLLIQFQNNGVVDDSQLPKDRFSAERLKGVDSTLKIQPAKLEDSAVYLCASSLRGLAGGKVYFGAGTRLSVL.

This clone was observed a single time. The rearrangement links TRBV7-9 to TRBJ2-7; 8 bases match TRBD2. J was trimmed by 0 bases and V by 5 bases; bases with no gene match: 9. This CDR3 has 16 amino acids. Germline V gene sequence: CDR1 SEHNR, CDR2 FQNEAQ (reference sequence). The CDR3 sequence: CASSPRSGKPSYEQYF. The CDR3 DNA reads TGTGCCAGCAGCCCGCGTAGCGGGAAACCCTCCTACGAGCAGTACTTC.

The chain is built from TRBV14 and TRBJ1-3, with D perhaps TRBD1 (6 bases). The CDR3 contains 14 residues. Per the germline V gene, CDR1 is SGHDN and CDR2 is FVKESK. The V and J ends lost 5 bases and 0 bases respectively, with 8 bases between them. The CDR3 sequence is CASSGQFSGNTIYF. The CDR3 bases are TGTGCCAGCAGCGGACAGTTCTCTGGAAACACCATATATTTT.

This chain links TRBV7-2 with TRBJ1-1, with D hard to call. V was clipped by 6 bases and J by 8 bases, with 13 bases between them. In germline, CDR1 is SGHTA, CDR2 FQGNSA. CDR3 size: 12 residues. This CDR3 is CASRFIRREAFF. The CDR3 DNA follows: TGTGCCAGCAGATTCATTCGGAGGGAAGCTTTCTTT.

This rearrangement joins TRBV5-1 to TRBJ2-5; 7 positions match TRBD2. The CDR3 is made up of 16 amino acids. Germline-derived CDR1 and CDR2 are SGHRS and YFSETQ. Trimming cost V 3 bases and J 5 bases; bases outside gene matches: 13. The chain's CDR3 is CASSSGGTSAGETQYF. CDR3 in DNA: TGCGCCAGCAGCTCCGGGGGGACTTCAGCCGGGGAGACCCAGTACTTC. The variable domain in full, completed from reference TRBV5-1 and TRBJ2-5, reads KAGVTQTPRYLIKTRGQQVTLSCSPISGHRSVSWYQQTPGQGLQFLFEYFSETQRNKGNFPGRFSGRQFSNSRSEMNVSTLELGDSALYLCASSSGGTSAGETQYFGPGTRLLVL.

CDR3 sequence (DNA): TGTGCCAGCAGCCCCGGGACATCAAACACCATATATTTT. It encodes CASSPGTSNTIYF. V gene TRBV9 combines with J gene TRBJ1-3; possible D gene TRBD1, 6 bases. Trimming cost V 4 bases and J 6 bases, with 11 bases left between them. This CDR3 contains 13 residues. Germline V CDR1 and CDR2: SGDLS, YYNGEE. The complete variable domain, with remaining parts taken from reference TRBV9 and TRBJ1-3, reads DSGVTQTPKHLITATGQRVTLRCSPRSGDLSVYWYQQSLDQGLQFLIQYYNGEERAKGNILERFSAQQFPDLHSELNLSSLELGDSALYFCASSPGTSNTIYFGEGSWLTVV.

The chain couples TRBV9 to TRBJ2-1; D is ambiguous. The CDR3 consists of 15 residues. The germline gives CDR1 SGDLS, CDR2 YYNGEE. V lost 0 bases and J lost 3, with 10 bases in between. The CDR3: CASSVEWQFYNEQFF. CDR3 nucleotide sequence: TGTGCCAGCAGCGTAGAGTGGCAGTTCTACAATGAGCAGTTCTTC.

The V gene is TRBV7-6, the J gene TRBJ2-3; 10 bases are shared with TRBD2. This CDR3 is 18 amino acids long. Germline-derived CDR1 and CDR2 are SGHVS and FNYEAQ. V shed 4 bases, J shed 5 bases, and the junction held 15 bases outside the gene matches. In DNA, the CDR3 is TGTGCCAGCAGCTCTCAGGCTGGCCTAGCGGGAGTGAGAGATACGCAGTATTTT. It is translated as CASSSQAGLAGVRDTQYF.

This clone was seen only once. This chain connects TRBV2 to TRBJ1-2; 7 bases are shared with TRBD1. Germline trimming cut 7 bases from V and 2 bases from J; bases unmatched to any gene: 4. The CDR3 has 13 residues. In germline, CDR1 is SNHLY, CDR2 FYNNEI. CDR3 DNA: TGTGCCAGCACCCAGGACAGGAACTATGGCTACACCTTC. Its translation is CASTQDRNYGYTF.

The chain joins TRBV4-3 to TRBJ1-1; weak D call: TRBD1 (6 bases). Trimming pared 1 base from V and 1 base from J, leaving 7 bases between. Germline V gives CDR1 LGHNA, CDR2 YSLEER. The CDR3 runs 14 residues. CDR3 nucleotides: TGCGCCAGCAGCCAAGGGACAGCGAACACTGAAGCTTTCTTT. Translation gives CASSQGTANTEAFF.

The CDR3 nucleotides read TGTGCCAGCAGTGAAGTAACGGGTAGCAATCAGCCCCAGCATTTT. The encoded protein is CASSEVTGSNQPQHF. The rearrangement links TRBV2 to TRBJ1-5; D call uncertain. The CDR3 has 15 residues. Looked up from germline, CDR1 is SNHLY and CDR2 is FYNNEI. Deletions cut 1 base from V and 0 bases from J, with 7 bases between.

This rearrangement joins TRBV14 to TRBJ1-3; possible D gene TRBD1, 5 bases. With 2 bases removed from V and 0 bases from J, the gap between germline ends came to 8 bases. The CDR3 sequence is 15 residues long. Germline loops: CDR1 SGHDN, CDR2 FVKESK. The CDR3 DNA reads as TGTGCCAGCAGCCAACCCAGGGTCTCTGGAAACACCATATATTTT. Amino acid sequence: CASSQPRVSGNTIYF.

V usage is TRBV6-4 and J usage is TRBJ1-5, with a possible D match to TRBD1 (5 bases). V lost 6 bases and J lost 0, with 12 bases in between. CDR3 length: 15 amino acids. CDR1 MRHNA and CDR2 SNTAGT come from the germline V gene. As DNA, the CDR3 is TGTGCCAGCAGCGCCGGGACTGATAGCAATCAGCCCCAGCATTTT. Its protein product is CASSAGTDSNQPQHF.

This clone has only a few counts. The V and J genes are TRBV30 and TRBJ1-1; maybe TRBD1 (5 bases). In germline, CDR1 is GTSNPN, CDR2 SVGIG (reference sequence). Trimming removed 0 bases at V and 5 bases at J, with 13 bases between. This CDR3 spans 14 amino acids. The CDR3 is CAWSVRVDSTEAFF. The CDR3 coding sequence is TGTGCCTGGAGTGTACGGGTTGACAGTACTGAAGCTTTCTTT. Together with reference TRBV30 and TRBJ1-1, the CDR3 gives the full variable domain: SQTIHQWPATLVQPVGSPLSLECTVEGTSNPNLYWYRQAAGRGLQLLFYSVGIGQISSEVPQNLSASRPQDRQFILSSKKLLLSDSGFYLCAWSVRVDSTEAFFGQGTRLTVV.

The genes are TRBV5-1 and TRBJ2-6, with D maybe TRBD2 (5 bases). V shed 0 bases and J shed 1 base, with 8 bases lying between them. The germline gives CDR1 SGHRS, CDR2 YFSETQ. The CDR3 contains 16 residues. CDR3 DNA sequence: TGCGCCAGCAGCTTGGCCACTAGTTCTGGGGCCAACGTCCTGACTTTC. This sequence encodes CASSLATSSGANVLTF.